This is a list of T cell receptor beta chains from one sample in a study of T cells in Graves' hyperthyroidism and ophthalmopathy. A single record per CDR3 protein comes from TCRdb applying MiXCR to the multiplex PCR reads. The table includes hundreds of thousands of distinct CDR3 sequences, roughly 19% detected once. The sequenced sample was blood. These receptors all come from a woman in her late teens or twenties with Graves' hyperthyroidism. The CDR3 runs from the conserved cysteine through the conserved F or W. The D gene is left open where the match is weak. Clone size is stated in some rows and not others, as once, few, many or a class when expanded.

V gene: TRBV4-1; D gene: TRBD2; clone size: many; J gene: TRBJ2-5; CDR3 DNA: TGCGCCAGCAAGCCGAGCGGGGGGGGTAGGGAGACCCAGTACTTC; CDR3 protein: CASKPSGGGRETQYF
V gene: TRBV20-1; D gene: NA; clone size: many; J gene: TRBJ1-2; CDR3 DNA: TGCAGTGCTCCAAGGACAAGATACTATGGCTACACCTTC; CDR3 protein: CSAPRTRYYGYTF
V gene: TRBV14; D gene: NA; clone size: many; J gene: TRBJ2-7; CDR3 DNA: TGTGCCAGCAGCTATGAGGGGGTGTACGAGCAGTACTTC; CDR3 protein: CASSYEGVYEQYF
V gene: TRBV20-1; D gene: NA; clone size: NA; J gene: TRBJ2-4; CDR3 DNA: TGCAGTGCTAGAGTCTCCCCAGAGGCCATTCAGTACTTC; CDR3 protein: CSARVSPEAIQYF
V gene: TRBV4-2; D gene: NA; clone size: NA; J gene: TRBJ2-7; CDR3 DNA: TGTGCCAGCAGCCAAGATTTGGGGGGGGCAGCCTACGAGCAGTACTTC; CDR3 protein: CASSQDLGGAAYEQYF
V gene: TRBV27; D gene: NA; clone size: many; J gene: TRBJ1-5; CDR3 DNA: TGTGCCAGCAGGCATCAGGATTCGGGGAATCAGCCCCAGCATTTT; CDR3 protein: CASRHQDSGNQPQHF
V gene: TRBV20-1; D gene: NA; clone size: many; J gene: TRBJ2-7; CDR3 DNA: TGCAGTGCCCTCCGGCCAGGGGATTACGAGCAGTACTTC; CDR3 protein: CSALRPGDYEQYF
V gene: TRBV4-1; D gene: NA; clone size: many; J gene: TRBJ1-2; CDR3 DNA: TGCGCCAGCAGCCAAGGACAGGTCCTCTATGGCTACACCTTC; CDR3 protein: CASSQGQVLYGYTF
V gene: TRBV27; D gene: NA; clone size: many; J gene: TRBJ1-1; CDR3 DNA: TGTGCCAGCAGTCTACACAAGAACACTGAAGCTTTCTTT; CDR3 protein: CASSLHKNTEAFF
V gene: TRBV4-2; D gene: NA; clone size: many; J gene: TRBJ1-1; CDR3 DNA: TGTGCCAGCAGCCAAGATCGGGAAGGGAAAGCTTTCTTT; CDR3 protein: CASSQDREGKAFF
V gene: TRBV30; D gene: NA; clone size: few; J gene: TRBJ2-4; CDR3 DNA: TGTGCCTGGAGGGGGAACTTGGGGGACATTCAGTACTTC; CDR3 protein: CAWRGNLGDIQYF
V gene: TRBV28; D gene: TRBD1; clone size: NA; J gene: TRBJ2-7; CDR3 DNA: TGTGCCAGCAGTTCCCCCGGGACAGGGAGTGAGCAGTACTTC; CDR3 protein: CASSSPGTGSEQYF
V gene: TRBV20-1; D gene: NA; clone size: NA; J gene: TRBJ1-1; CDR3 DNA: TGCAGTGCTACCTACCCAGGGCACACTGAAGCTTTCTTT; CDR3 protein: CSATYPGHTEAFF